The 30 T cell receptor beta chains below all came from one sample that was sequenced in a study of blood T cell repertoires in COVID-19 (dated by TCRdb to about 2020). The library was built by means of the immunoSEQ multiplex PCR assay. Drawn from immuneACCESS, this table holds only the in-frame rearrangements with V and J called that TCRdb kept. Clones are partly lost; checked studies trace under half to an unresolved V gene and leave the rest unexplained. The sample yields some 360,000 clones; 88% were counted once. The top ten clonotypes cover 1% of the sample. The sample was PBMCs or T cells enriched from blood (not recorded which). Receptors originate from a woman in her 30s who had been exposed to COVID-19.

The chain joins TRBV18 to TRBJ1-1; D remains unclear. This CDR3 region has 15 residues. Germline V gives CDR1 KGHSH, CDR2 LQKENI. Deletions cut 3 bases from V and 8 bases from J, with 19 bases between. CDR3 bases: TGTGCCAGCTCACCCCCCCGCCCCCCTGGCGGGGAAGCTTTCTTT. It encodes CASSPPRPPGGEAFF.

CDR3 protein: CASSVGGDYSYEQYF. The CDR3 DNA reads TGTGCCAGCAGCGTAGGAGGAGACTACTCCTACGAGCAGTACTTC. The chain employs TRBV9 and TRBJ2-7, with a weak D call TRBD2 (5 bases). From germline, CDR1 is SGDLS and CDR2 YYNGEE. V dropped 0 bases and J dropped 0 bases, with 10 bases sitting between them. The CDR3 covers 15 residues.

The V call is TRBV7-9, the J call TRBJ2-5; D unresolved. Per germline, CDR1 SEHNR and CDR2 FQNEAQ (reference sequence). Trimming left V 1 base short and J 1 base short, with 7 bases between. The CDR3 length is 14 residues. The CDR3 nucleotides read TGTGCCAGCAGCTTAGTCTCTAGCCAAGAGACCCAGTACTTC. It encodes CASSLVSSQETQYF.

The V call is TRBV19, the J call TRBJ2-3; maybe TRBD2 (5 bases). This CDR3 is built from 16 residues. The V end was cut by 5 bases, the J end by 1 base, with 16 bases between. Germline V lookup: CDR1 LNHDA, CDR2 SQIVND (reference sequence). Written as DNA, the CDR3 is TGTGCCAGTAGTCCCTTCGTCGGGATGGGCACAGATACGCAGTATTTT. It translates to CASSPFVGMGTDTQYF.

This rearrangement joins TRBV12-2 to TRBJ1-5. TRBV12-2 corresponds to a pseudogene. This CDR3 contains 19 residues. The DNA for the CDR3 is TGTGCAAGTCGCTTAGTTCGCGCTAGGCAGTGTAACCGAGATCAGCCCCAGCATTTT. The encoded protein is CASRLVRARQCNRDQPQHF.

The chain employs TRBV11-2 and TRBJ1-4, with 10 bases matching TRBD1. CDR1 SGHAT and CDR2 FQNNGV come from the germline V gene. This CDR3 has 14 residues. The V gene end was trimmed by 5 bases and the J gene end by 8 bases; junction bases not matched to a gene: 5. The CDR3 region is CASSQGQGREKLFF. For the CDR3, the DNA is TGTGCCAGCAGCCAGGGACAGGGGCGAGAAAAACTGTTTTTT.

V usage is TRBV19 and J usage is TRBJ2-2, with D tentatively TRBD1 (5 bases). Germline V lookup: CDR1 LNHDA, CDR2 SQIVND (reference sequence). The CDR3 consists of 14 residues. V shed 5 bases and J shed 6 bases, with 13 bases lying between them. Here the CDR3 reads CASSRTREPGELFF. CDR3 DNA: TGTGCCAGTAGTCGTACCAGGGAACCCGGGGAGCTGTTTTTT.

This clone was detected only a few times. V usage is TRBV19 and J usage is TRBJ1-5; 8 nucleotides match TRBD1. CDR3 length equals 16 residues. Germline lookup yields CDR1 LNHDA and CDR2 SQIVND (reference sequence). The trim removed 5 bases at V and 3 bases at J, leaving 9 bases unmatched. The CDR3 loop reads CASSSPRDRPNQPQHF. The CDR3 DNA reads TGTGCCAGTAGTTCGCCGCGGGACAGGCCCAATCAGCCCCAGCATTTT.

V gene TRBV2 combines with J gene TRBJ2-2; 8 bases align to TRBD1. Germline CDR1 is SNHLY and CDR2 is FYNNEI. J gave up 10 bases and V 3 bases, and 7 bases lay outside the gene matches. CDR3 size: 14 residues. In nucleotides, the CDR3 is TGTGCCAGCAGTGAGACAGGGGCCCTCACGGAGCTGTTTTTT. Encoded protein: CASSETGALTELFF.

This clone appeared once. The chain couples TRBV19 to TRBJ1-2; D uncertain. This CDR3 spans 15 amino acids. The germline V gene encodes CDR1 LNHDA and CDR2 SQIVND (reference sequence). The V end was cut by 1 base, the J end by 2 bases, with 11 bases between. CDR3 nucleotide sequence: TGTGCCAGTAGTATAGGGGTCGGAGGAAACTATGGCTACACCTTC. Its protein is CASSIGVGGNYGYTF. Filled out from reference TRBV19 and TRBJ1-2, the complete variable domain reads DGGITQSPKYLFRKEGQNVTLSCEQNLNHDAMYWYRQDPGQGLRLIYYSQIVNDFQKGDIAEGYSVSREKKESFPLTVTSAQKNPTAFYLCASSIGVGGNYGYTFGSGTRLTVV.

The gene calls are TRBV5-4 and TRBJ2-1; 8 bases fit TRBD2. The CDR3 extends over 16 amino acids. Looked up from germline, CDR1 is SGHNT and CDR2 is YYREEE (reference sequence). Germline trimming cut 4 bases from V and 7 bases from J; bases unmatched to any gene: 13. Here the CDR3 reads CASSPTGTGGINEQFF. CDR3 nucleotide sequence: TGTGCCAGCAGCCCCACCGGGACGGGAGGGATTAATGAGCAGTTCTTC.

V and J are TRBV23-1 and TRBJ1-2, with D possibly matching TRBD1 (6 bases). TRBV23-1 is an ORF for which the function is uncertain. V lost 0 bases, J lost 4 bases, and 15 bases lay in between. The CDR3 extends over 16 amino acids. The CDR3 coding sequence is TGCGCCAGCAGTCAATCGCGGGAGGGGGGGATCTATGGCTACACCTTC. Amino acids: CASSQSREGGIYGYTF.

The chain couples TRBV19 to TRBJ1-1; a possible D gene is TRBD1 (6 bases). Trimming shortened V by 7 bases and J by 1 base, and 19 bases separated the two germline ends. This CDR3 contains 16 residues. CDR1 is LNHDA and CDR2 is SQIVND in the germline V gene (reference sequence). The CDR3 loop reads CASKTRQGIGNTEAFF. Here the CDR3 DNA reads TGTGCCAGTAAGACACGGCAGGGGATAGGGAACACTGAAGCTTTCTTT.

This rearrangement joins TRBV6-5 to TRBJ1-2; 8 bases agree with TRBD1. The CDR3 length is 13 residues. Trimming cost V 6 bases and J 7 bases; bases outside gene matches: 7. The germline CDR1 and CDR2 sequences are MNHEY and SVGAGI. The CDR3 reads CASRPTGEGGYTF. The CDR3 DNA reads TGTGCCAGCAGACCGACAGGGGAGGGTGGCTACACCTTC.

The rearrangement joins TRBV5-6 to TRBJ1-4; D unclear. Germline V CDR1 and CDR2: SGHDT, YYEEEE. The CDR3 has 14 residues. Trimming took off 2 bases at V and 0 bases at J, with 5 bases between the two ends. The CDR3 coding sequence is TGTGCCAGCAGCTTCTTTGCAACTAATGAAAAACTGTTTTTT. Translation gives CASSFFATNEKLFF.

V gene TRBV10-3 combines with J gene TRBJ1-1; 9 bases line up with TRBD1. This CDR3 region has 15 residues. Germline V gene data show CDR1 as ENHRY and CDR2 as SYGVKD. V lost 9 bases and J lost 5; bases outside the gene matches: 13. This CDR3 is CAIHRDRVVETEAFF. Written as DNA, the CDR3 is TGTGCCATTCACCGGGACAGGGTCGTGGAGACTGAAGCTTTCTTT.

The chain uses TRBV10-2 and TRBJ2-5; D remains ambiguous. V was trimmed by 7 bases and J by 3 bases, leaving 9 bases between them. This CDR3 is 12 amino acids long. Germline V gene lookup returns CDR1 WSHSY and CDR2 SAAADI. The CDR3 protein is CASTTAKETQYF. The CDR3 region has the DNA TGCGCCAGCACGACTGCTAAAGAGACCCAGTACTTC.

CDR3 in amino acids: CASSLHLGQGNINYGYTF. The CDR3 DNA sequence: TGTGCCAGCAGCTTACATTTAGGACAGGGAAACATTAACTATGGCTACACCTTC. V and J are TRBV11-2 and TRBJ1-2; 8 bases map to TRBD1. Trimming cost V 2 bases and J 1 base; bases outside gene matches: 12. This CDR3 spans 18 amino acids. Germline CDR1 is SGHAT and CDR2 is FQNNGV. Full variable domain (outside the CDR3, taken from reference TRBV11-2 and TRBJ1-2): EAGVAQSPRYKIIEKRQSVAFWCNPISGHATLYWYQQILGQGPKLLIQFQNNGVVDDSQLPKDRFSAERLKGVDSTLKIQPAKLEDSAVYLCASSLHLGQGNINYGYTFGSGTRLTVV.

The sample holds one count of this clone. The chain uses TRBV7-3 and TRBJ2-1; 13 nucleotides match TRBD2. Germline V gene lookup returns CDR1 SGHTA and CDR2 FQGTGA. The trim removed 5 bases at V and 5 bases at J, leaving 3 bases unmatched. The CDR3 is 15 amino acids. This CDR3 reads CASSQLAGGNNEQFF. CDR3 coding DNA: TGTGCCAGCAGCCAACTAGCGGGAGGGAACAATGAGCAGTTCTTC.

V gene TRBV7-2 combines with J gene TRBJ2-7, with 12 bases identical to TRBD2. The CDR3 runs to 15 residues. CDR1 is SGHTA and CDR2 is FQGNSA in the germline V gene. V gave up 5 bases and J gave up 2 bases; unmatched junction bases: 4. The CDR3: CASSLTSGGTYEQYF. The DNA of the CDR3 is TGTGCCAGCAGCCTGACTAGCGGGGGTACCTACGAGCAGTACTTC.

V and J are TRBV4-2 and TRBJ2-2, with 10 bases identical to TRBD2. The junction had 3 bases not matched to a gene; V was cut back by 4 bases and J by 1 base. CDR3 length: 16 amino acids. CDR1 is LGHNA, CDR2 YNFKEQ, per germline. The CDR3 nucleotides read TGTGCCAGCAGCCTCCCTAGCGGGGGGAACACCGGGGAGCTGTTTTTT. Translated: CASSLPSGGNTGELFF.

The V call is TRBV19, the J call TRBJ1-3; the D is unclear. Trimming stripped 5 bases from V and 1 base from J, with 12 bases between. This CDR3 is built from 15 residues. The germline V gene has CDR1 LNHDA and CDR2 SQIVND (reference sequence). CDR3 sequence (DNA): TGTGCCAGTAGTTCATGGGCAGGATCTGGAAACACCATATATTTT. Translated, it gives CASSSWAGSGNTIYF.

The J gene is TRBJ1-4, the V gene TRBV19; maybe TRBD1 (6 bases). CDR3 length equals 14 residues. The V and J ends lost 5 bases and 4 bases respectively, with 11 bases between them. Germline V lookup: CDR1 LNHDA, CDR2 SQIVND (reference sequence). The CDR3 DNA follows: TGTGCCAGTAGTTCAGACAGGCTTAATGAAAAACTGTTTTTT. It translates to CASSSDRLNEKLFF.

The chain uses TRBV30 and TRBJ1-3; D may be TRBD1 (5 bases). This CDR3 comprises 14 residues. V lost 5 bases to trimming and J lost 4 bases, with 15 bases between them. Looked up from germline, CDR1 is GTSNPN and CDR2 is SVGIG (reference sequence). The CDR3 loop reads CAWDQGGFGNTIYF. As DNA, the CDR3 is TGTGCCTGGGATCAGGGTGGTTTCGGAAACACCATATATTTT.

The rearrangement joins TRBV3-1 (or the pseudogene TRBV3-2) to TRBJ1-2; TRBD1 agrees at 10 bases. The length of the CDR3 is 13 residues. Per germline, CDR1 LGHDT and CDR2 YNNKEL (reference sequence). Trimming cost V 4 bases and J 7 bases; bases outside gene matches: 3. The CDR3 sequence: CASSRGTGVGYTF. The CDR3 region has the DNA TGTGCCAGCAGCCGGGGGACAGGGGTTGGCTACACCTTC.

With respect to this clone: Other DNA sequences of this sample code for an identical CDR3. The chain recombines TRBV24-1 with TRBJ2-1, with D unclear. The CDR3 loop spans 13 amino acids. CDR1 and CDR2 from the germline V gene are KGHDR and SFDVKD. V gave up 2 bases and J gave up 4 bases, with 5 bases separating them. CDR3 amino acids: CATSDYSYNEQFF. The CDR3, as DNA: TGTGCCACCAGTGATTATAGTTACAATGAGCAGTTCTTC.

V gene TRBV5-1 combines with J gene TRBJ1-3; D not resolved. Germline V lookup: CDR1 SGHRS, CDR2 YFSETQ. Trimming removed 0 bases at V and 0 bases at J, with 4 bases between. This CDR3 has 14 amino acids. DNA for the CDR3: TGCGCCAGCAGCTTGGATAACTCTGGAAACACCATATATTTT. Protein product: CASSLDNSGNTIYF.

The chain joins TRBV7-3 to TRBJ2-3, with 7 nucleotides matching TRBD1. This CDR3 has 15 amino acids. The germline V gene has CDR1 SGHTA and CDR2 FQGTGA. J lost 2 bases, V lost 5 bases, and 7 bases had no gene match. CDR3 bases: TGTGCCAGCAGCAAACAGGGGACACTCACAGATACGCAGTATTTT. Translation gives CASSKQGTLTDTQYF.

The chain joins TRBV5-1 to TRBJ2-7; possible D gene TRBD2, 6 bases. V lost 2 bases and J lost 2, with 20 bases in between. There are 17 residues in the CDR3. The germline V gene has CDR1 SGHRS and CDR2 YFSETQ. In DNA form, the CDR3 reads TGCGCCAGCAGCTTTGGGAGACTAGACCACGTAACCTACGAGCAGTACTTC. It specifies CASSFGRLDHVTYEQYF. Using reference TRBV5-1 and TRBJ2-7 for the parts outside the CDR3, the full variable domain is KAGVTQTPRYLIKTRGQQVTLSCSPISGHRSVSWYQQTPGQGLQFLFEYFSETQRNKGNFPGRFSGRQFSNSRSEMNVSTLELGDSALYLCASSFGRLDHVTYEQYFGPGTRLTVT.

V is TRBV9 and J is TRBJ2-1, with D perhaps TRBD2 (6 bases). The CDR3 has 17 amino acids. CDR1 SGDLS and CDR2 YYNGEE come from the germline V gene. V lost 0 bases and J 2 bases, leaving 15 bases between the germline ends. The CDR3 spells CASSVGLAGSTYNEQFF. For the CDR3, the DNA is TGTGCCAGCAGCGTAGGTCTTGCGGGGAGTACCTACAATGAGCAGTTCTTC.